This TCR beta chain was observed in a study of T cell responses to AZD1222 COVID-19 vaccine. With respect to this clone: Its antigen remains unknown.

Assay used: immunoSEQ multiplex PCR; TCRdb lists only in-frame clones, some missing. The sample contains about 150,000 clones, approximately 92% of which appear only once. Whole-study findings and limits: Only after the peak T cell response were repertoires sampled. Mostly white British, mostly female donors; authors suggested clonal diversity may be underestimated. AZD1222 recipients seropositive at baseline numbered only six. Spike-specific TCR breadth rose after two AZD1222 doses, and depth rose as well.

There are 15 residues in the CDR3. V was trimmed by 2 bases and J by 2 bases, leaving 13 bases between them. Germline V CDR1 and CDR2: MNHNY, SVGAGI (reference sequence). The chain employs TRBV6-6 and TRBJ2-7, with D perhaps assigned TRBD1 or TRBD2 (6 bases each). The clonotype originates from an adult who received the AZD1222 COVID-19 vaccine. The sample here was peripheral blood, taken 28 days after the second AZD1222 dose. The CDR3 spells CASSYEGGGPYEQYF. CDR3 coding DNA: TGTGCCAGCAGTTACGAGGGGGGTGGGCCCTACGAGCAGTACTTC.